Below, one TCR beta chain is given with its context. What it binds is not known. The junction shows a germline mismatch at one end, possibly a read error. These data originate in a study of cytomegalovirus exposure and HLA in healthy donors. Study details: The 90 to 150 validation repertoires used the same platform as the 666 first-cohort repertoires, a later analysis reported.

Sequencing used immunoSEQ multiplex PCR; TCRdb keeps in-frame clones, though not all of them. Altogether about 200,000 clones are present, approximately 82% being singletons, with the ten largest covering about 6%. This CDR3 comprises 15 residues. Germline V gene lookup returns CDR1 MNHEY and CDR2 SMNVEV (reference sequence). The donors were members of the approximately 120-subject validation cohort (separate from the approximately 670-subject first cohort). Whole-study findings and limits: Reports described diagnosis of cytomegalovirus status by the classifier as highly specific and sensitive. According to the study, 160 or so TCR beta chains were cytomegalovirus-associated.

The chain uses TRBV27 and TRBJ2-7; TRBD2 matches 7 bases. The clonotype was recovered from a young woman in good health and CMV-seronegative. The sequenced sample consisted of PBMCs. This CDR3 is CASSFAGDVSDEQYF. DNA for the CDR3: TGTGCCAGCAGTTTCGCGGGAGACGTCTCCGACGAGCAGTACTTC.